These 3 T cell receptor beta chains were sequenced from one sample in a study of graft-versus-host responses after intestinal transplantation. Their antigens are not known. Data came from immunoSEQ multiplex PCR; TCRdb stores just in-frame clones and leaves some out. Of roughly 28,000 clones in the sample, over 80% were seen once. The input for sequencing was unstimulated CD4+ T cells sorted from spleen or lymph node cells, taken before intestinal transplant. The source of these receptors is a human donor who received an intestinal transplant.

This clone has just a few counts. The V gene is TRBV9, the J gene TRBJ1-2; maybe TRBD1 (6 bases). Trimming shortened V by 3 bases and J by 8 bases, and 17 bases separated the two germline ends. Germline CDR1 reads SGDLS; CDR2 reads YYNGEE. The CDR3 sequence is 14 residues long. The CDR3 DNA sequence: TGTGCCAGCAGCGGGACGGACAGACGGTGGGGCTACACCTTC. Protein: CASSGTDRRWGYTF.

V usage is TRBV5-4 and J usage is TRBJ1-2; D not resolved. The germline gives CDR1 SGHNT, CDR2 YYREEE (reference sequence). The CDR3 contains 11 residues. V was cut by 3 bases and J by 3 bases, with 3 bases left in between. The CDR3 spells CASSSYYGYTF. The CDR3 DNA reads as TGTGCCAGCAGCTCATACTATGGCTACACCTTC.

The genes are TRBV14 and TRBJ1-4; D possibly corresponds to TRBD1 (6 bases). From germline, CDR1 is SGHDN and CDR2 FVKESK. Trimming left V 3 bases short and J 4 bases short, with 9 bases between. The CDR3 consists of 14 residues. The CDR3 here is CASSHRTVNEKLFF. The CDR3 DNA reads as TGTGCCAGCAGCCATAGGACAGTTAATGAAAAACTGTTTTTT.